This T cell receptor beta chain is from a study of long-term antiretroviral therapy in people with HIV (dated by TCRdb to 2021 to 2024). For context, the study as a whole: The earliest samples were collected about a decade before the 2015 WHO recommendation for immediate ART, when ART was typically delayed until CD4 counts fell. A retrospective serial study tested whether changes in peripheral blood TRB repertoire composition and diversity were associated with ART initiation and durable HIV suppression. From fewer than 35 adults with confirmed HIV infection, the cohort provided 192 cryopreserved PBMC samples, gathered serially across a mean of about six years (range 1-12). About 35% of the 30 participants with HIV were female. No cross-contamination during QIAcube processing was seen in test extractions of a monoclonal T-cell line run alongside 33 polyclonal samples. The full study reports these points: The repertoire was dominated across all time points by expanded TRB clones identified before ART initiation, although this dominance was seen to fluctuate and to decrease in many PLHIV after ART. Inferences about post-ART repertoire changes are limited because no data were available on ART adherence, viral resistance or therapy changes. Limited PBMC availability meant only the TCR beta chain was sequenced, without alpha chain pairing. The samples span the years 2004 to 2017, and the ART regimens used at that time may not be as effective as current regimens. A significant increase in TRB diversity was found to be associated with ART initiation, although TRB diversity was observed to remain significantly below that of transplant donor controls even after long-term ART. Because cell numbers in pre-ART samples were limited, unsorted PBMC were profiled instead of sorted CD4+ and CD8+ T cells. Narrower CDR3 length ranges were observed in HIV repertoires than in controls, and an antigen-experienced repertoire with only a slight naive shift after ART was suggested by the network structure.

Trimming takes 6 bases from V and 7 bases from J, and the germline ends sit 16 bases apart. The CDR3 starts with the cysteine, ends with the phenylalanine, and has 14 residues. The read is trimmed to its CDR3 DNA, 42 bases read in frame from base 1. Sequences SEHNR (CDR1) and FQNEAQ (CDR2) are obtained from the germline V gene (reference sequence). Participants were included only if at least one PBMC sample before ART initiation and at least two post-ART samples were available. All participants with HIV were treated in the United States of America. Before DNA extraction, cryopreserved samples of roughly 0.9-11 million PBMC were thawed and washed. At the time of the earliest PBMC sample for each participant with HIV, ages ranged from about 23 to 60 years. PBMC samples from each participant spanned 1-4 timepoints before ART initiation and 2-8 timepoints after ART initiation, with a median of 7 samples. For every participant, serial HIV viral load, CD4+ T-cell count, ART history and demographic data were obtained. Genomic DNA was extracted from unsorted PBMC with a Qiagen kit on a QIAcube, with processing performed in batches of 12 samples.

Concerning this clone itself: Its specific antigen is unknown. Per-nucleotide qualities are absent, and no much larger clonotype sits a single base away.

The immunoSEQ hsTCRB v3.0 assay was used at survey level resolution to sequence the TRB variable region. TRB sequencing targeted a depth of about 40,000-55,000 T-cell genomes per sample. TRB libraries were pooled and sequenced on an Illumina MiSeq using a v3 150-cycle kit. Per the original workflow: Repertoire analysis was run in R within a reproducible Nextflow workflow that covered QC, data transformation and analysis. LymphoSeq2, an R package for exploring AIRR-Seq data, was used to implement the custom analyses. After excluding several samples that yielded fewer than 5000 total TRB sequences, approximately 180 HIV repertoires remained for analysis. Of the roughly 180 retained HIV repertoires, roughly 61 were collected before and under 150 after ART initiation. Repertoires were downsampled to 5000 TRB nucleotide sequences, with summary statistics averaged over 100 downsampling iterations. Only TRB sequences with CDR3 regions of at least seven amino acids were retained for analysis. Two measures captured diversity: a Shannon entropy-derived clonality score and the Gini coefficient. In repertoire networks, the top 5000 CDR3 amino acid sequences were linked whenever an edit distance of one separated two sequences. For TRB CDR3 amino acid sequences, GLIPH2 was used to predict antigen specificity groups and MHC restriction. Known CMV, EBV, HIV or tissue antigen associations were flagged by matching CDR3 amino acid sequences against VDJdb and McPAS-TCR. Pre-ART, post-ART and control groups were compared with Wilcoxon signed-rank tests and Holm-Bonferroni correction. TCRdb holds this immuneACCESS table with in-frame rearrangements only. Some clones are missing; in checked studies, unresolved V genes explain under half, and the rest has no known cause. That table furnishes V, J and clone size, whereas the DNA furnished D and trimming. This sample comprises about 18,000 clones, about 82% of them detected only once. The ten largest clones add up to less than 20% of the sample.

This chain is built from TRBV7-9 and TRBJ2-1, with TRBD2 as a weak D call on 7 bases. Sequencing was performed on unsorted PBMCs, taken 0.6 years after starting antiretroviral therapy. This receptor was taken from a woman aged 18 to 35 with HIV. At the DNA level, the sequence is TGTGCCAGCAGGTCAACGGAGGGGGGGAATGAGCAGTTCTTC. Its translation reads: CASRSTEGGNEQFF.